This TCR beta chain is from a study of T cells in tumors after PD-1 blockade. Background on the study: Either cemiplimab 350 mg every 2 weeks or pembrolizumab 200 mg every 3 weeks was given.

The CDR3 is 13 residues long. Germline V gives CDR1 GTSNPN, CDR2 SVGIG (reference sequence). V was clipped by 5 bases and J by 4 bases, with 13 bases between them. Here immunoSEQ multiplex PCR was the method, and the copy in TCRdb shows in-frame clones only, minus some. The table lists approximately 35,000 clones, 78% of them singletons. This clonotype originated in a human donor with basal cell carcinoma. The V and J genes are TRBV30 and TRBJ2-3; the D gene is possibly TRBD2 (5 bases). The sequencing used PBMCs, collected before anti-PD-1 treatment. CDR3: CAWSRGWADTQYF. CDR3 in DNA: TGTGCCTGGTCTCGCGGGTGGGCAGATACGCAGTATTTT.